The 9 T cell receptor beta chains below come from one sample, sequenced in a study of blood T cell repertoires in COVID-19. TCRdb's table, derived via immunoSEQ multiplex PCR, lists solely in-frame clones and lacks some. The table records 120,000 or so clones, approximately 81% of them present only once. Sequences were obtained from peripheral blood. The receptors stem from a man aged 40-50 years with active or convalescent COVID-19.

This clone appeared once. The rearrangement joins TRBV7-8 to TRBJ1-2; TRBD1 might be the D (6 bases). CDR1 SGHVS and CDR2 FQNEAQ come from the germline V gene. The CDR3 has 13 amino acids. Trimming left V 8 bases short and J 0 bases short, with 10 bases between. Here the CDR3 reads CASGHRANYGYTF. The CDR3 DNA reads TGTGCCAGCGGTCACAGGGCTAACTATGGCTACACCTTC.

The chain has TRBV4-1 and TRBJ2-3, with D perhaps matching TRBD1 (6 bases). The CDR3 runs to 16 residues. Germline-derived CDR1 and CDR2 are MGHRA and YSYEKL. V gave up 0 bases and J gave up 3 bases, with 13 bases separating them. The CDR3 region has the DNA TGCGCCAGCAGCCAAGACGCAGGGGAGCTGACAGATACGCAGTATTTT. Protein: CASSQDAGELTDTQYF.

In this sample, this clone turned up a few times. This chain joins TRBV6-5 and TRBJ1-2; 7 bases map to TRBD1. The CDR3 spans 14 residues. J lost 2 bases, V lost 8 bases, and 8 bases had no gene match. The germline V gene has CDR1 MNHEY and CDR2 SVGAGI. Here the CDR3 reads CASPRGGANYGYTF. CDR3 bases: TGTGCCAGCCCGAGAGGGGGCGCGAACTATGGCTACACCTTC.

The rearrangement joins TRBV10-3 to TRBJ1-2; the D is unclear. The germline V gene has CDR1 ENHRY and CDR2 SYGVKD. Trimming pared 6 bases from V and 6 bases from J, leaving 11 bases between. The CDR3 runs 12 residues. The CDR3 nucleotides are TGTGCCATCAGGCAGGTCGGGGATGGCTACACCTTC. This sequence encodes CAIRQVGDGYTF.

V is TRBV7-8 and J is TRBJ2-3; 8 bases are shared with TRBD2. Germline CDR1 and CDR2: SGHVS and FQNEAQ. This CDR3 has 15 amino acids. The V segment lost 5 bases and the J segment 3 bases; nucleotides outside the gene matches: 7. The CDR3 DNA is TGTGCCAGCAGCCGAGGCGGGGGGCGGACAGATACGCAGTATTTT. Protein product: CASSRGGGRTDTQYF.

The rearrangement uses TRBV18 and TRBJ2-1; maybe TRBD1 (6 bases). Germline loops: CDR1 KGHSH, CDR2 LQKENI. The CDR3 length is 14 residues. V was shortened by 4 bases and J by 2 bases, with 9 bases between the two germline ends. The CDR3 DNA reads as TGTGCCAGCTCACTCCAGGGGACCTACAATGAGCAGTTCTTC. This encodes CASSLQGTYNEQFF.

The chain employs TRBV9 and TRBJ2-3; D is ambiguous. The germline V gene has CDR1 SGDLS and CDR2 YYNGEE. With 4 bases removed from V and 0 bases from J, the gap between germline ends came to 6 bases. The CDR3 contains 13 residues. The CDR3 coding sequence is TGTGCCAGCAGCACGAGCAGCACAGATACGCAGTATTTT. This translates into CASSTSSTDTQYF.

V is TRBV29-1 and J is TRBJ1-1; unclear D gene. Deletions cut 6 bases from V and 8 bases from J, with 4 bases between. Germline-derived CDR1 and CDR2 are SQVTM and ANQGSEA. CDR3 length: 8 residues. CDR3 coding DNA: TGCAGCGTCCAGGAAGCTTTCTTT. Residues: CSVQEAFF.

The chain links TRBV7-3 to TRBJ2-5; 9 bases match TRBD2. J lost 5 bases, V lost 5 bases, and 9 bases had no gene match. Germline V CDR1 and CDR2: SGHTA, FQGTGA. CDR3 size: 15 residues. The CDR3 sequence: CASSTVAGVGETQYF. The CDR3 DNA reads as TGTGCCAGCAGCACGGTAGCGGGAGTGGGGGAGACCCAGTACTTC.